Given below is one T cell receptor (beta chain) in context. Its antigen is as yet unknown. Sorting of CD4+ naive, central memory, regulatory and stem cell-like memory cells was performed via CD45RO/CCR7/CD25/CD127/CD95/CD27. V was cut by 1 base and J by 2 bases, with 6 bases left in between. Germline V gene sequence: CDR1 LGHNA, CDR2 YSLEER. The CDR3 extends over 13 amino acids. The entry originates in a study of beta chain features in type 1 diabetes. Broader study findings: Shortening that was moderate but significant affected the TCRB CDR3s of Type 1 diabetes patients in all four CD4+ subsets.

Isolated RNA was reverse transcribed in full, so expressed TCRB transcripts were sequenced. Produced via immunoSEQ multiplex PCR; TCRdb's table is partial and in-frame only. Among hundreds of thousands of clones listed, roughly 12% were seen once. The chain combines TRBV4-3 with TRBJ2-7; D gene unclear. The material sequenced was naive CD4+ T cells from blood. The receptor was isolated from a woman aged 18-29 years with type 1 diabetes. CDR3 loop: CASSQGPAYEQYF. CDR3 bases: TGCGCCAGCAGCCAAGGTCCAGCCTACGAGCAGTACTTC.